This T cell receptor beta chain comes out of a study of cytotoxic CD8 clonotypes in ibrutinib-treated CLL. V lost 5 bases and J 6 bases, leaving 20 bases between the germline ends. The CDR3 totals 15 residues. CDR1 MNHNY and CDR2 SVGAGI come from the germline V gene (reference sequence). Sequenced by immunoSEQ multiplex PCR; TCRdb stores in-frame clones only, minus some. Of 55,000 to 85,000 clones listed, less than 95% were seen once; the top ten hold approximately 3%. The TCR comes from a human donor with chronic lymphocytic leukemia. The specimen comprised PBMCs, sampled after 12 months of ibrutinib treatment. The chain is built from TRBV6-6 and TRBJ2-7; the D gene is possibly TRBD2 (6 bases). The CDR3 region is CASSQGSGTLGEQYF. The CDR3 DNA is TGTGCCAGCAGTCAAGGGTCCGGGACTTTGGGCGAGCAGTACTTC.